This T cell receptor beta chain comes out of a study of cytomegalovirus exposure and HLA in healthy donors. Whole-study findings and limits: Later analysis reportedly placed an Asian-associated ancestry cluster below the roughly 630-donor mean in N-insertions. Cytomegalovirus status was reportedly diagnosed by the classifier with high sensitivity and specificity. In a later analysis, at a false discovery rate of 0.05, 15,000 to 20,000 TCR beta sequences matched HLA alleles.

About this clone: Its antigen remains unidentified.

The CDR3 is made up of 15 amino acids. V was pared by 7 bases and J by 6 bases, with 9 bases of the junction left unmatched. CDR1 is SEHNR, CDR2 FQNEAQ, per germline (reference sequence). The PCR contained 60 Vbeta and 13 Jbeta primers. This table comes from immunoSEQ multiplex PCR, and its TCRdb copy is limited to in-frame clones, with some not included. The sample shows fewer than 40,000 clones, roughly 80% of them seen only once. This receptor was identified in a woman aged 40 to 50 in good health and CMV-seronegative. The sequenced sample was PBMCs. V usage is TRBV7-9 and J usage is TRBJ1-4; TRBD1 matches at 9 bases. CDR3 region: CASTNGQGRDEKLFF. In DNA form, the CDR3 reads TGTGCCAGCACCAATGGACAGGGGAGGGATGAAAAACTGTTTTTT.